The 3 T cell receptor beta chains below were found in one sample sequenced in a study of beta chain features in type 1 diabetes. Study-level findings and limits: Patients with Type 1 diabetes showed moderately but significantly shorter TCRB CDR3s in all four CD4+ subsets.

No antigen has been identified for these receptors. The sequenced template was cDNA made from the entire isolated RNA. Here immunoSEQ multiplex PCR was the method, and the copy in TCRdb shows in-frame clones only, minus some. The sample gives around 150,000 clones, almost 65% of which show up once; roughly 0.095% is in the top ten. The sample taken for sequencing was naive CD4+ T cells from blood. These receptors originate from a man in his thirties or forties with type 1 diabetes.

This clone was seen only a few times. This sequence joins TRBV30 and TRBJ2-7; D gene uncertain. This CDR3 has 14 residues. Trimming cost V 5 bases and J 0 bases, with 14 bases left between them. Looked up from germline, CDR1 is GTSNPN and CDR2 is SVGIG (reference sequence). The CDR3 sequence: CAWGRVIGSYEQYF. CDR3 in DNA: TGTGCCTGGGGTCGAGTTATAGGCTCCTACGAGCAGTACTTC.

The rearrangement uses TRBV29-1 and TRBJ2-5; D might be TRBD2 (7 bases). CDR1 and CDR2 (germline): SQVTM, ANQGSEA. The V end was cut by 3 bases, the J end by 7 bases, with 15 bases between. The CDR3 length is 13 residues. Here the CDR3 DNA reads TGCAGCGTTGACCCGCAGGGGAGGGGGACCCAGTACTTC. Its translation is CSVDPQGRGTQYF.

V usage is TRBV7-9 and J usage is TRBJ1-1; D gene unclear. V was cut by 5 bases and J by 0 bases, with 7 bases left in between. This CDR3 spans 13 amino acids. Per germline, CDR1 SEHNR and CDR2 FQNEAQ (reference sequence). CDR3 DNA: TGTGCCAGCAGCCCTGGGCTGAACACTGAAGCTTTCTTT. The encoded protein is CASSPGLNTEAFF.